The 7 T cell receptor beta chains below come from one sample, sequenced in a study of blood T cells in healthy people across ages. Primers used in a second PCR of about 7 to 11 cycles were a sample-barcoded 5' primer and a J-beta primer mix. TCRdb reprocessed the 5' RACE reads with MiXCR, giving one entry per CDR3 protein. The sample contains 1.5 million to 2 million distinct CDR3 sequences, roughly 52% of which appear only once. The sample taken for sequencing was blood. Receptor source: a woman between 40 and 50 years old in good health.

The chain uses TRBV12-3 or TRBV12-4 and TRBJ2-3; D uncertain. The CDR3 extends over 14 amino acids. V was shortened by 3 bases and J by 5 bases, with 12 bases between the two germline ends. The CDR3 region has the DNA TGTGCCAGCAGTTTTTTACAATACGGAGATACGCAGTATTTT. This gives the protein CASSFLQYGDTQYF.

This chain links TRBV6-2 or TRBV6-3 with TRBJ1-5; a possible D gene is TRBD1 (5 bases). This CDR3 is 16 amino acids long. Per the germline V gene, CDR1 is MNHEY and CDR2 is SVGEGT. Trimming cost V 2 bases and J 0 bases, with 11 bases left between them. The CDR3 bases are TGTGCCAGCAGTTACGAAGGGACCCATAGCAATCAGCCCCAGCATTTT. Its translation is CASSYEGTHSNQPQHF.

The V call is TRBV10-3, the J call TRBJ1-5; possible D gene TRBD1, 6 bases. The CDR3 consists of 13 residues. Germline V lookup: CDR1 ENHRY, CDR2 SYGVKD. Trimming cost V 10 bases and J 1 base, with 11 bases left between them. The CDR3 nucleotides read TGTGCCACCGCGGGACAAAGCAATCAGCCCCAGCATTTT. This codes for CATAGQSNQPQHF.

The chain couples TRBV6-1 to TRBJ1-5; D is perhaps TRBD1 (5 bases). There are 16 residues in the CDR3. Germline V CDR1 and CDR2: MNHNS, SASEGT. Trimming shortened V by 6 bases and J by 9 bases, and 24 bases separated the two germline ends. The CDR3 coding sequence is TGTGCCAGCAGAGAATATCGGGACCTACGTAGCGCGCCCCAGCATTTT. Translated, it gives CASREYRDLRSAPQHF.

This clonotype was observed a single time. This chain joins TRBV20-1 and TRBJ1-2; D remains unclear. Germline V gene sequence: CDR1 DFQATT, CDR2 SNEGSKA (reference sequence). This CDR3 has 15 amino acids. Deletions cut 5 bases from V and 5 bases from J, with 21 bases between. The CDR3 DNA sequence: TGCAGTGCTCGGGGATCGGGTCTCGGGCCATATGGCTACACCTTC. This codes for CSARGSGLGPYGYTF.

The V gene is TRBV12-3 or TRBV12-4, the J gene TRBJ1-4, with TRBD1 identical over 7 bases. V dropped 5 bases and J dropped 2; count of bases not matched to a gene: 17. This CDR3 contains 19 residues. The CDR3 sequence: CASSHRQGLGGATNEKLFF. CDR3 coding DNA: TGTGCCAGCAGTCACCGACAGGGCCTGGGGGGGGCTACTAATGAAAAACTGTTTTTT.

The V and J genes are TRBV7-2 and TRBJ2-7; 9 bases agree with TRBD1. CDR3 length: 19 residues. The junction had 16 bases not matched to a gene; V was cut back by 2 bases and J by 2 bases. Germline V gene data show CDR1 as SGHTA and CDR2 as FQGNSA. DNA of the CDR3: TGTGCCAGCAGCTTAAAGCTTGGGACAGGGCTTATACGGCCCTACGAGCAGTACTTC. Encoded protein: CASSLKLGTGLIRPYEQYF.